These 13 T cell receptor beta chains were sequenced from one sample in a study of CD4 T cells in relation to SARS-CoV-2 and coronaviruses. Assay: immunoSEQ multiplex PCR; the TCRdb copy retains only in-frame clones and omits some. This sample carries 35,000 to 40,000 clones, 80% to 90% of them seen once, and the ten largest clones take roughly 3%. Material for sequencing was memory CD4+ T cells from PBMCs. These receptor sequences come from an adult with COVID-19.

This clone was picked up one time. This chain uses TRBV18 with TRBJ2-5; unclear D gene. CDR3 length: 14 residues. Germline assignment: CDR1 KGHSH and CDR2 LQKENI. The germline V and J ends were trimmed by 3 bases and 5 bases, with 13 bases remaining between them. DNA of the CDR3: TGTGCCAGCTCACCCGGCACGCTCAGGGAGACCCAGTACTTC. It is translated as CASSPGTLRETQYF.

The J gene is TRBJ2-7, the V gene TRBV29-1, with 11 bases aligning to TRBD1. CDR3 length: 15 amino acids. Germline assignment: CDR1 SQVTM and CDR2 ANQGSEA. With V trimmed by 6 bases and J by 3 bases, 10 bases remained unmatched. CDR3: CSVPTGTGGIYEQYF. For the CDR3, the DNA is TGCAGCGTGCCCACCGGGACAGGGGGAATCTACGAGCAGTACTTC.

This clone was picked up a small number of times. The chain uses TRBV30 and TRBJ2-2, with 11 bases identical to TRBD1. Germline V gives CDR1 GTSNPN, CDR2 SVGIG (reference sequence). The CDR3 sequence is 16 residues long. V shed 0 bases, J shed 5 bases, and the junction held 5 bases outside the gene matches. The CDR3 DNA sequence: TGTGCCTGGAGTGTACCGGACAGGGGGCGGACCGGGGAGCTGTTTTTT. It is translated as CAWSVPDRGRTGELFF.

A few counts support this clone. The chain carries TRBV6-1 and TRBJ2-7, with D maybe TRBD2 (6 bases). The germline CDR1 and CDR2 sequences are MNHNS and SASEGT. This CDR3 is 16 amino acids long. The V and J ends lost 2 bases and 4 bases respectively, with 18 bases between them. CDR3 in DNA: TGTGCCAGCAGTGAATTCCCCCTCACGACTAGATACGAGCAGTACTTC. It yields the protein CASSEFPLTTRYEQYF.

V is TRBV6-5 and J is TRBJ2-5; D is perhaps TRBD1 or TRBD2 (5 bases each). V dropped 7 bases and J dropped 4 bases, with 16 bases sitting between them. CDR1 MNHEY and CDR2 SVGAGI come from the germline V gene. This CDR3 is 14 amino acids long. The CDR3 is CASKVPGQVETQYF. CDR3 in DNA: TGTGCCAGCAAAGTACCGGGGCAGGTAGAGACCCAGTACTTC.

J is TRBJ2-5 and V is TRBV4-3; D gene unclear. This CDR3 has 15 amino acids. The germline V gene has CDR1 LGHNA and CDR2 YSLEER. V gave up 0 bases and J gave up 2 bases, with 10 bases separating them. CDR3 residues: CASSQDPDPQETQYF. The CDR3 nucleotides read TGCGCCAGCAGCCAAGATCCGGATCCTCAAGAGACCCAGTACTTC.

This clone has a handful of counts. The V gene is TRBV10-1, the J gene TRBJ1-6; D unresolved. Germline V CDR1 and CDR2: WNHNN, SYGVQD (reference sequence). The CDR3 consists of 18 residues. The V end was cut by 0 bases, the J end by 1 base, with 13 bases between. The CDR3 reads CASSESILSESYNSPLHF. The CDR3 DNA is TGCGCCAGCAGTGAGTCGATCCTTTCAGAATCCTATAATTCACCCCTCCACTTT.

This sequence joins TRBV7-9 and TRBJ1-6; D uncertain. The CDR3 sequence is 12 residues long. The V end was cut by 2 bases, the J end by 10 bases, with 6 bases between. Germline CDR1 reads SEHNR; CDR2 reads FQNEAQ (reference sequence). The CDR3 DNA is TGTGCCAGCAGCTTACGGGAATCACCCCTCCACTTT. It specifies CASSLRESPLHF.

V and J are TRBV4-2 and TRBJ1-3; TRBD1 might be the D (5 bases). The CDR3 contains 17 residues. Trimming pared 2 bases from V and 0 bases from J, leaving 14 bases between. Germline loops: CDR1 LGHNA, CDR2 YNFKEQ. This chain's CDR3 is CASSQIWGGSSGNTIYF. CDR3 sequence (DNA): TGTGCCAGCAGCCAAATTTGGGGGGGGAGCTCTGGAAACACCATATATTTT.

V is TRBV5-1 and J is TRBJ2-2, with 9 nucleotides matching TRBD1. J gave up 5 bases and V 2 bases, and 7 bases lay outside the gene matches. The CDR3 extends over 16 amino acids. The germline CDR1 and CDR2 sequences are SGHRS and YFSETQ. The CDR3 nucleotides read TGCGCCAGCAGCTTAGGGGACAGGGCGGAAACCGGGGAGCTGTTTTTT. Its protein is CASSLGDRAETGELFF.

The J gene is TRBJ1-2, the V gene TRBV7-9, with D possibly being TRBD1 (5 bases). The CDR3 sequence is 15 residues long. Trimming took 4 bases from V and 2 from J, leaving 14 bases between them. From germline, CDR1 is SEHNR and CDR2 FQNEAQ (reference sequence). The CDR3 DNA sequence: TGTGCCAGCAGCTCGCCCGGGACGGGAAACTATGGCTACACCTTC. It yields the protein CASSSPGTGNYGYTF.

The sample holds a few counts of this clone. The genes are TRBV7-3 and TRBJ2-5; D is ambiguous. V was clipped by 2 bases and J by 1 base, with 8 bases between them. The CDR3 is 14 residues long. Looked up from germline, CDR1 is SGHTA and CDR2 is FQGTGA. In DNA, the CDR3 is TGTGCCAGCAGCTTATCGGCAGCCCAAGAGACCCAGTACTTC. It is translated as CASSLSAAQETQYF.

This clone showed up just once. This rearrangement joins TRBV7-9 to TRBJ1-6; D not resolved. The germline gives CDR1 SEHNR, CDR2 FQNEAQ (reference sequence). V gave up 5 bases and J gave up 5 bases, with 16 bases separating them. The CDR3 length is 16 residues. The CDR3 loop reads CASSPFTGGNNSPLHF. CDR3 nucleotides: TGTGCCAGCAGCCCGTTTACGGGAGGGAATAATTCACCCCTCCACTTT.